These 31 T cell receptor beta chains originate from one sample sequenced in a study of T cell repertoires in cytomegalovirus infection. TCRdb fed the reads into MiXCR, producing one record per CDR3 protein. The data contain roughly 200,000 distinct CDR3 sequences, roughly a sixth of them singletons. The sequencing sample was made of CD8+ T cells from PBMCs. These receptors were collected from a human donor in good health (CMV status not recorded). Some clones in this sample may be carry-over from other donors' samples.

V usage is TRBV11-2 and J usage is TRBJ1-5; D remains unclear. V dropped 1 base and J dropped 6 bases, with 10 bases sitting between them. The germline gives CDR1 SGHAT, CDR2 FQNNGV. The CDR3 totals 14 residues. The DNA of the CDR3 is TGTGCCAGCAGCTTAGGATGGGGTAGTCAGCCCCAGCATTTT. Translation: CASSLGWGSQPQHF.

The CDR3 DNA reads TGTGCCAGCAGTGAAGGGCGGGGTGACTACAATGAGCAGTTCTTC. It is translated as CASSEGRGDYNEQFF. The chain couples TRBV2 to TRBJ2-1, with D perhaps TRBD2 (6 bases). CDR3 size: 15 residues. Trimming shortened V by 1 base and J by 3 bases, and 10 bases separated the two germline ends. CDR1 SNHLY and CDR2 FYNNEI come from the germline V gene.

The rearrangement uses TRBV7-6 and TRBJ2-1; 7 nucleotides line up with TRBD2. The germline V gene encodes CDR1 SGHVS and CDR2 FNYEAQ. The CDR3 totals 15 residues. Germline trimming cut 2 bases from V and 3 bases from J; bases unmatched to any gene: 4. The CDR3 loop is CASSLSGGFYNEQFF. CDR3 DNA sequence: TGTGCCAGCAGCTTATCGGGGGGATTCTACAATGAGCAGTTCTTC.

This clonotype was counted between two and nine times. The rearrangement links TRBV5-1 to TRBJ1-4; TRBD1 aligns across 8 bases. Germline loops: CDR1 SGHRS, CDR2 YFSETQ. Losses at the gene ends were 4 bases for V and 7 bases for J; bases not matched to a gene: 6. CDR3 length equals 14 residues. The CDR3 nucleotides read TGCGCCAGCAGCCATGGACAGGGCGGTGAAAAACTGTTTTTT. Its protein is CASSHGQGGEKLFF. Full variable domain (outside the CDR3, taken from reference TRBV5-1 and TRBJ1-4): KAGVTQTPRYLIKTRGQQVTLSCSPISGHRSVSWYQQTPGQGLQFLFEYFSETQRNKGNFPGRFSGRQFSNSRSEMNVSTLELGDSALYLCASSHGQGGEKLFFGSGTQLSVL.

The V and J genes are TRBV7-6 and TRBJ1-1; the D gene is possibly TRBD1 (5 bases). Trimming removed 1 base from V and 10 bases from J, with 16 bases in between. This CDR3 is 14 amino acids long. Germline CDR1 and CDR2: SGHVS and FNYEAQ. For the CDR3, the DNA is TGTGCCAGCAGCTTAGGGACCCGGGACGATGGAGCTTTCTTT. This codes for CASSLGTRDDGAFF.

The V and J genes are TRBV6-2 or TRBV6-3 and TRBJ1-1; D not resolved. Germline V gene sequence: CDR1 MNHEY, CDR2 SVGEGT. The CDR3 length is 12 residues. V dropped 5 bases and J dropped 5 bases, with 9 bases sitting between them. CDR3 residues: CASSEDWTEAFF. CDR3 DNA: TGTGCCAGCAGTGAGGACTGGACTGAAGCTTTCTTT.

The CDR3: CASSGTEGNTIYF. The CDR3 DNA follows: TGTGCCAGCAGTGGGACAGAAGGAAACACCATATATTTT. V gene TRBV12-3 or TRBV12-4 combines with J gene TRBJ1-3, with 7 bases lining up with TRBD1. V was pared by 5 bases and J by 4 bases, with 2 bases of the junction left unmatched. The CDR3 is 13 amino acids.

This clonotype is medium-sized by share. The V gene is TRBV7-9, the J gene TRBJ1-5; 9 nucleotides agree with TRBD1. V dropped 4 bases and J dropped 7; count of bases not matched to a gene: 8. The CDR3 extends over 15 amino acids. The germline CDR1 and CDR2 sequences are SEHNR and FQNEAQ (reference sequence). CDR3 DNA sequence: TGTGCCAGCAGCTGGGACAGGGAGCTTGGGCAGCCCCAGCATTTT. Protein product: CASSWDRELGQPQHF.

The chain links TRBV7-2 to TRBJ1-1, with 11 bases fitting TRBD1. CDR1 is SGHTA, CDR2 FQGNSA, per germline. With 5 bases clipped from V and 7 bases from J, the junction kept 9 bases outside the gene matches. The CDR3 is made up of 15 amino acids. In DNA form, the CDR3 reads TGTGCCAGCAGCGCCTGGGGACAGGGGGTGCTTGAAGCTTTCTTT. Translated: CASSAWGQGVLEAFF.

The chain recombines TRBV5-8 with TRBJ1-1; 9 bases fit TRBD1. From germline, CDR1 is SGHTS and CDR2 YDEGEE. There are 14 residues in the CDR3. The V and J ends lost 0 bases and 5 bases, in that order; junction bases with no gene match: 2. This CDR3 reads CASSLVQGATEAFF. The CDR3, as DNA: TGTGCCAGCAGCTTGGTACAGGGGGCAACTGAAGCTTTCTTT. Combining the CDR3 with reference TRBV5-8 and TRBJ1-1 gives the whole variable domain EAGVTQSPTHLIKTRGQQATLRCSPISGHTSVYWYQQALGLGLQFLLWYDEGEERNRGNFPPRFSGRQFPNYSSELNVNALELEDSALYLCASSLVQGATEAFFGQGTRLTVV.

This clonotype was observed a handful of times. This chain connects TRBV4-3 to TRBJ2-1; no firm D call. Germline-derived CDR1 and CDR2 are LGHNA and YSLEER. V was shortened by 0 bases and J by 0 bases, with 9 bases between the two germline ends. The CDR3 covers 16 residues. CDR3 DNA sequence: TGCGCCAGCAGCCAAGATGGCGTGAGCTCCTACAATGAGCAGTTCTTC. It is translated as CASSQDGVSSYNEQFF.

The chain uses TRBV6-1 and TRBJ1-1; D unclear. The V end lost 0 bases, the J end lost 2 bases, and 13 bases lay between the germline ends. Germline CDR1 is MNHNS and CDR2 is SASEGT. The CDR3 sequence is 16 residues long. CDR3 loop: CASSEALGLFNTEAFF. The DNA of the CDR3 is TGTGCCAGCAGTGAAGCCTTGGGATTATTTAACACTGAAGCTTTCTTT.

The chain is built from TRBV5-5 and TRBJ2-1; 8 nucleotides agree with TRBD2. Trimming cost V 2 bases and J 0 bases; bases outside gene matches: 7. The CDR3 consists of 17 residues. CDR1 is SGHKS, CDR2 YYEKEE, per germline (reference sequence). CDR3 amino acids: CASSFGIAGSSYNEQFF. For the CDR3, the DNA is TGTGCCAGCAGCTTTGGTATAGCGGGGAGCTCCTACAATGAGCAGTTCTTC.

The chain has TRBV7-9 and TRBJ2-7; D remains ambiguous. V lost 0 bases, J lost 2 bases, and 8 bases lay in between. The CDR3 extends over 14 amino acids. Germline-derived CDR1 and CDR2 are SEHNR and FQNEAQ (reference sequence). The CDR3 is CASSLAPRTYEQYF. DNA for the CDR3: TGTGCCAGCAGCTTAGCTCCACGGACCTACGAGCAGTACTTC.

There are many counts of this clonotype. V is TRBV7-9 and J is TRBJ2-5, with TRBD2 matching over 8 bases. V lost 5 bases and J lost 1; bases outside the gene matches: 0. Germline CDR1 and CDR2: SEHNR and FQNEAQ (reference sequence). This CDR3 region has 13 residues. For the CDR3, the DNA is TGTGCCAGCAGCGCGGGGGGCCAAGAGACCCAGTACTTC. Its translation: CASSAGGQETQYF.

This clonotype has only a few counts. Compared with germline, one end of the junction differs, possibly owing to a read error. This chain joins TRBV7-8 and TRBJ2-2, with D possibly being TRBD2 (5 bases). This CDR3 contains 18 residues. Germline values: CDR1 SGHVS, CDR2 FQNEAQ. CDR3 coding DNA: TGTGCCAGCAGCCTAGCACAGACATCGACGCGGGACACCGGGGAGCTGTTTTTT. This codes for CASSLAQTSTRDTGELFF.

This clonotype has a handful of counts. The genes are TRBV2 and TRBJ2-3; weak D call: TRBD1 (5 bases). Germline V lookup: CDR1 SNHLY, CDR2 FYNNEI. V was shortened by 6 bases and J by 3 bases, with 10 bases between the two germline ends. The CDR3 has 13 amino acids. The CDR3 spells CASRDTWTDTQYF. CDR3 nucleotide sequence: TGTGCCAGCAGGGACACCTGGACAGATACGCAGTATTTT.

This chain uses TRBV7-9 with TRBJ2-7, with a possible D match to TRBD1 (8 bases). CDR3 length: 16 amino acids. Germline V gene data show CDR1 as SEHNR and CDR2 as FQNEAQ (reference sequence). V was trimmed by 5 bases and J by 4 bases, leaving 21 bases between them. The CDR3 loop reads CASSPPGGQGAYEQYF. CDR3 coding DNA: TGTGCCAGCAGCCCCCCCGGGGGGCAGGGGGCTTACGAGCAGTACTTC.

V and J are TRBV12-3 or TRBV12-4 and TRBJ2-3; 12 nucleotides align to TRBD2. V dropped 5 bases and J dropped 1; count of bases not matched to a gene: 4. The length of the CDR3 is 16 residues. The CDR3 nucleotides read TGTGCCAGCAGTCCGACTAGCGGGGGCGGCACAGATACGCAGTATTTT. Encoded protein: CASSPTSGGGTDTQYF.

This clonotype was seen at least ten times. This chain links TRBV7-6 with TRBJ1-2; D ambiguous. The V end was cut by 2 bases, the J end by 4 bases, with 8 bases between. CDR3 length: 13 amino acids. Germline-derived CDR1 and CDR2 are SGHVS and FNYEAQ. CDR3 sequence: CASSLTVSYGYTF. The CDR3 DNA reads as TGTGCCAGCAGCTTAACAGTCTCCTATGGCTACACCTTC.

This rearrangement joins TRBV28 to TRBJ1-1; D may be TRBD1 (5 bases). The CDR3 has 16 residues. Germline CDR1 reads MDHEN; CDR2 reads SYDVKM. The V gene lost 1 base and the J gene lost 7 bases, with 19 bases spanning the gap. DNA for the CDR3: TGTGCCAGCAGTTTATTGAGGGGTATGGGGTTGCTTGAAGCTTTCTTT. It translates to CASSLLRGMGLLEAFF.

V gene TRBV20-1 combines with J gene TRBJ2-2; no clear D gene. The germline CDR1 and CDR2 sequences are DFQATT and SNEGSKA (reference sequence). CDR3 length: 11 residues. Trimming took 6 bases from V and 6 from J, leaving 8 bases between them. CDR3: CSASLPGELFF. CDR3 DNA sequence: TGCAGTGCCAGCCTCCCCGGGGAGCTGTTTTTT.

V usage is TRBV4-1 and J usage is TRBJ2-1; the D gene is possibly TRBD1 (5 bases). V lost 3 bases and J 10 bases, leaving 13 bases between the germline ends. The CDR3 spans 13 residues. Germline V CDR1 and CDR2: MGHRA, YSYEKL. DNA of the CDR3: TGCGCCAGCAGCCACCTTACAGGTGAGGAGCAGTTCTTC. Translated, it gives CASSHLTGEEQFF.

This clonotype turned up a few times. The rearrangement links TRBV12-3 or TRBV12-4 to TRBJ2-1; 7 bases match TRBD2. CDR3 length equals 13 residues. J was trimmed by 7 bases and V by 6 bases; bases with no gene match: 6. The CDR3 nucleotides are TGTGCCAGCAGAGAGCGGGGTCGGAATGAGCAGTTCTTC. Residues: CASRERGRNEQFF.

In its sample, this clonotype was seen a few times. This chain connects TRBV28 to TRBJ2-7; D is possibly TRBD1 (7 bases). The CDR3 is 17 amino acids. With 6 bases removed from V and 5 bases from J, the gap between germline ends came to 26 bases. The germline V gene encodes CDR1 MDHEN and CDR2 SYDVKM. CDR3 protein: CASSSGWDSVVIDEQYF. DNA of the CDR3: TGTGCCAGCAGCAGCGGGTGGGACAGTGTCGTTATTGACGAGCAGTACTTC. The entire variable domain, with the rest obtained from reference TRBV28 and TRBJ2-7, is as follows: DVKVTQSSRYLVKRTGEKVFLECVQDMDHENMFWYRQDPGLGLRLIYFSYDVKMKEKGDIPEGYSVSREKKERFSLILESASTNQTSMYLCASSSGWDSVVIDEQYFGPGTRLTVT.

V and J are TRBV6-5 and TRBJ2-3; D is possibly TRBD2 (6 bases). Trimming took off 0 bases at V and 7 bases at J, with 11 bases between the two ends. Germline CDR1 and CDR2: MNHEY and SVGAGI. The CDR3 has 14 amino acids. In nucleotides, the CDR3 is TGTGCCAGCAGTTACTCCCGGGACTCGAATACGCAGTATTTT. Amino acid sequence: CASSYSRDSNTQYF.

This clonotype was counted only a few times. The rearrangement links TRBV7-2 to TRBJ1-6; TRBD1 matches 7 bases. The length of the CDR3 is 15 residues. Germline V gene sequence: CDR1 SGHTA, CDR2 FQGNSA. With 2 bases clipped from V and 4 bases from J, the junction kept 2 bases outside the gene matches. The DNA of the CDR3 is TGTGCCAGCAGCTTACGGACAGGTTATAATTCACCCCTCCACTTT. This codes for CASSLRTGYNSPLHF.

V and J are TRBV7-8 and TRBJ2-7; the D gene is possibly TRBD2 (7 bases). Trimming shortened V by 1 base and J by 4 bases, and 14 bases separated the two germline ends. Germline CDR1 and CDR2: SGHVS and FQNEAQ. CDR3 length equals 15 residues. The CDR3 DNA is TGTGCCAGCAGCTTAGGGCCGGGGGGCAGTTACGAGCAGTACTTC. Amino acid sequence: CASSLGPGGSYEQYF.

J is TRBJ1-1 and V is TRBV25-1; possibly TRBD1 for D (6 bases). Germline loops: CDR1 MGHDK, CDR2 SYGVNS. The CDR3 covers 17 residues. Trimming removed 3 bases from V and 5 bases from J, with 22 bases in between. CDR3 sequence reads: CASSDPREGGRVTEAFF. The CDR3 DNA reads TGTGCCAGCAGTGACCCCAGGGAGGGGGGGCGAGTGACTGAAGCTTTCTTT.

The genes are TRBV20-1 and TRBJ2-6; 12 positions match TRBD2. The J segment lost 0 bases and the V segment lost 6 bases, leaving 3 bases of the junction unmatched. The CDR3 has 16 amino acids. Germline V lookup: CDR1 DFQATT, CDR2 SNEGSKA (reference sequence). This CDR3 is CSARTSGVSGANVLTF. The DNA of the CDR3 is TGCAGTGCGCGGACTAGCGGGGTCTCTGGGGCCAACGTCCTGACTTTC.

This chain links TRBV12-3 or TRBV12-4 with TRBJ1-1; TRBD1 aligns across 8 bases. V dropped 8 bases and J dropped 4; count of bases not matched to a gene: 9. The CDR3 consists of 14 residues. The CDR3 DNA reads TGTGCCAGCTCCCCAGGGGGCGCGGGCACTGAAGCTTTCTTT. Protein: CASSPGGAGTEAFF.